The 10 T cell receptor beta chains listed next were all sequenced from one sample in a study of T cell changes during pregnancy in multiple sclerosis. Assay used: immunoSEQ multiplex PCR; TCRdb lists only in-frame clones, some missing. This sample has fewer than 55,000 clones, with roughly 90% found just once. The input for sequencing was peripheral blood, taken in the second trimester of pregnancy. All receptors derive from a female donor in good health, enrolled as a control in a pregnancy study.

V and J are TRBV5-6 and TRBJ2-3, with D possibly TRBD1 on 5 matching bases. The CDR3 has 15 residues. The germline gives CDR1 SGHDT, CDR2 YYEEEE. The ends were cut back, 0 bases at V and 6 bases at J, with 14 bases in the middle. The CDR3 loop is CASSLEGPGPDTQYF. As DNA, the CDR3 is TGTGCCAGCAGCTTGGAAGGCCCAGGGCCCGATACGCAGTATTTT.

The chain couples TRBV27 to TRBJ2-7, with 10 bases matching TRBD1. The V gene's germline CDR1 is MNHEY and CDR2 SMNVEV (reference sequence). Trimming took 6 bases from V and 7 from J; bases not matched to a gene: 15. CDR3 size: 16 residues. The CDR3 sequence: CASRGDRGPRAAEQYF. The CDR3 DNA sequence: TGTGCCAGCAGAGGGGACAGGGGCCCCCGCGCGGCAGAGCAGTACTTC.

This chain connects TRBV2 to TRBJ1-4, with TRBD1 identical over 10 bases. CDR3 length: 17 amino acids. Unmatched junction bases numbered 13, after V lost 6 bases and J lost 6 bases. Germline CDR1 and CDR2: SNHLY and FYNNEI. CDR3 protein: CASRTWTGGRNDEKLFF. For the CDR3, the DNA is TGTGCCAGCAGGACTTGGACAGGGGGGCGGAACGATGAAAAACTGTTTTTT. Looking up the rest from reference TRBV2 and TRBJ1-4 gives the full variable domain: EPEVTQTPSHQVTQMGQEVILRCVPISNHLYFYWYRQILGQKVEFLVSFYNNEISEKSEIFDDQFSVERPDGSNFTLKIRSTKLEDSAMYFCASRTWTGGRNDEKLFFGSGTQLSVL.

This sequence joins TRBV5-3 and TRBJ2-1; 12 positions match TRBD2. TRBV5-3 is labeled an ORF, and its function is uncertain. V shed 0 bases, J shed 1 base, and the junction held 8 bases outside the gene matches. The length of the CDR3 is 19 residues. The CDR3 DNA is TGTGCCAGAAGCTTGGCCTTCTTGACTAGCGGGAGTTCCTACAATGAGCAGTTCTTC. Translation gives CARSLAFLTSGSSYNEQFF.

J is TRBJ2-3 and V is TRBV9; tentative D call: TRBD1 (5 bases). Per germline, CDR1 SGDLS and CDR2 YYNGEE. V was shortened by 4 bases and J by 2 bases, with 11 bases between the two germline ends. The CDR3 runs to 14 residues. CDR3 sequence (DNA): TGTGCCAGCAGCCGAAGGGGCATCACAGATACGCAGTATTTT. It yields the protein CASSRRGITDTQYF.

This chain uses TRBV5-1 with TRBJ2-1, with 9 bases that match TRBD2. In germline, CDR1 is SGHRS, CDR2 YFSETQ. The junction had 7 bases not matched to a gene; V was cut back by 4 bases and J by 5 bases. The CDR3 is made up of 15 amino acids. The CDR3 reads CASSRTSAQNNEQFF. The DNA of the CDR3 is TGCGCCAGCAGCCGGACTAGCGCCCAGAACAATGAGCAGTTCTTC. Full variable domain (missing parts from reference TRBV5-1 and TRBJ2-1): KAGVTQTPRYLIKTRGQQVTLSCSPISGHRSVSWYQQTPGQGLQFLFEYFSETQRNKGNFPGRFSGRQFSNSRSEMNVSTLELGDSALYLCASSRTSAQNNEQFFGPGTRLTVL.

V usage is TRBV5-1 and J usage is TRBJ1-2, with TRBD1 matching over 7 bases. The CDR3 covers 16 residues. The germline V gene has CDR1 SGHRS and CDR2 YFSETQ. Trimming at V came to 4 bases and at J to 6 bases, leaving 15 bases not matched to a gene. CDR3 bases: TGCGCCAGCAGCCCGGGCTTATTAGGGGGCGCGGATGGCTACACCTTC. Residues: CASSPGLLGGADGYTF. Looking up the rest from reference TRBV5-1 and TRBJ1-2 gives the full variable domain: KAGVTQTPRYLIKTRGQQVTLSCSPISGHRSVSWYQQTPGQGLQFLFEYFSETQRNKGNFPGRFSGRQFSNSRSEMNVSTLELGDSALYLCASSPGLLGGADGYTFGSGTRLTVV.

The chain has TRBV10-3 and TRBJ2-5, with D maybe TRBD2 (6 bases). The V gene's germline CDR1 is ENHRY and CDR2 SYGVKD. V dropped 6 bases and J dropped 6 bases, with 14 bases sitting between them. The CDR3 contains 13 residues. The DNA of the CDR3 is TGTGCCATCAGGGGGACTGACGAAAAGACCCAGTACTTC. Residues: CAIRGTDEKTQYF.

The rearrangement links TRBV11-3 to TRBJ2-1, with a tentative D call TRBD2 (6 bases). The V gene lost 0 bases and the J gene lost 6 bases, with 24 bases spanning the gap. The germline gives CDR1 SGHNT, CDR2 YENEEA. CDR3 length: 19 residues. DNA of the CDR3: TGTGCCAGCAGCTTAGATCGTGCGGGTACGGGACGGGGGATCAATGAGCAGTTCTTC. Translation: CASSLDRAGTGRGINEQFF.

With respect to this clone: The junction departs from germline at one end; a sequencing error may be responsible. The rearrangement joins TRBV11-2 to TRBJ2-7, with 12 bases fitting TRBD2. The CDR3 is made up of 14 amino acids. Looked up from germline, CDR1 is SGHAT and CDR2 is FQNNGV. As DNA, the CDR3 is TGTGCCAGCAGAAAGACTAGCGGGAGCAGTTTTCTTCACTTC. Protein: CASRKTSGSSFLHF. Full variable domain (missing parts from reference TRBV11-2 and TRBJ2-7): EAGVAQSPRYKIIEKRQSVAFWCNPISGHATLYWYQQILGQGPKLLIQFQNNGVVDDSQLPKDRFSAERLKGVDSTLKIQPAKLEDSAVYLCASRKTSGSSFLHFGPGTRLTVT.